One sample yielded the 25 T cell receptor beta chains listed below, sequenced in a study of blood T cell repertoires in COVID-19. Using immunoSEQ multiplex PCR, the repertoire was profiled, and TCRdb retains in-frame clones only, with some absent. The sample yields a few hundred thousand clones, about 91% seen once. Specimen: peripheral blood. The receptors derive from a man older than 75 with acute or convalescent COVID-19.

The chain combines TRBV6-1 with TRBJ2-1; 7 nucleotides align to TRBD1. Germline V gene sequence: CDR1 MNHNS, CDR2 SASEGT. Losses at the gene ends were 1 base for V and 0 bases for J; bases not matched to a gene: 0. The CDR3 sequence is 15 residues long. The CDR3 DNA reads TGTGCCAGCAGTGAAGGGACAGGCTCCTACAATGAGCAGTTCTTC. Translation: CASSEGTGSYNEQFF.

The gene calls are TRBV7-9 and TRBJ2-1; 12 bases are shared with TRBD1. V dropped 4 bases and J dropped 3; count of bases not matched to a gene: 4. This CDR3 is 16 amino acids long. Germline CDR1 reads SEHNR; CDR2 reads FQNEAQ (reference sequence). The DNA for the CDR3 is TGTGCCAGCAGCTCCGGGACAGGGGGCTTCTACAATGAGCAGTTCTTC. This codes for CASSSGTGGFYNEQFF. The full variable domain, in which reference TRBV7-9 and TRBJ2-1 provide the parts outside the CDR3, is DTGVSQNPRHKITKRGQNVTFRCDPISEHNRLYWYRQTLGQGPEFLTYFQNEAQLEKSRLLSDRFSAERPKGSFSTLEIQRTEQGDSAMYLCASSSGTGGFYNEQFFGPGTRLTVL.

The CDR3 bases are TGTGCCAGCCGAAACCCGGGACAGCCTTACACCTTC. The encoded protein is CASRNPGQPYTF. The chain has TRBV12-3 or TRBV12-4 and TRBJ1-2, with TRBD1 matching over 7 bases. CDR3 size: 12 residues. Unmatched junction bases numbered 11, after V lost 8 bases and J lost 11 bases.

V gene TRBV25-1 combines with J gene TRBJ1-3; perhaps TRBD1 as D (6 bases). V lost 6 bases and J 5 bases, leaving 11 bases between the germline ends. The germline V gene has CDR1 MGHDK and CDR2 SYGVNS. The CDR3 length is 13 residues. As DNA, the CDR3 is TGTGCCAGCAGGGCACAGGGTAGAAACACCATATATTTT. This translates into CASRAQGRNTIYF.

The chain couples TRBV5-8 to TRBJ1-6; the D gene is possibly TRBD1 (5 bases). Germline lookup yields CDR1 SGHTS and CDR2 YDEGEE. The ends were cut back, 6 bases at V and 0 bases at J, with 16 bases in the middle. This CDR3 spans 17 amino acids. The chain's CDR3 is CASNSWEGTSYNSPLHF. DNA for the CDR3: TGTGCCAGCAACTCCTGGGAGGGGACCTCCTATAATTCACCCCTCCACTTT.

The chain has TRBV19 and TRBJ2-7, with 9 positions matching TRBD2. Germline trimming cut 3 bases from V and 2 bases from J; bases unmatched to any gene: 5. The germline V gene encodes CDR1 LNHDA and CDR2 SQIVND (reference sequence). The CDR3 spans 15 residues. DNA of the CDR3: TGTGCCAGTAGTATTGGGGCTAGCGGGACCTACGAGCAGTACTTC. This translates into CASSIGASGTYEQYF.

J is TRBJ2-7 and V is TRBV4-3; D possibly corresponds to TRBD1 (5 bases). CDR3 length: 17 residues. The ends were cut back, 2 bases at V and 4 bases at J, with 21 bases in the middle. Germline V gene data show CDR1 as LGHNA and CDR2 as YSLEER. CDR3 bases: TGCGCCAGCAGCCAATCGTTATTGGGCGTGGGGCGGTACGAGCAGTACTTC. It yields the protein CASSQSLLGVGRYEQYF.

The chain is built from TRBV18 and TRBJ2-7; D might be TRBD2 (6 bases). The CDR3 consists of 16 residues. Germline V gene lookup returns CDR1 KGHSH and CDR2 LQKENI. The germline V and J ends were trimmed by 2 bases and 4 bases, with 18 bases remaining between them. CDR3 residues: CASSPAGVAVLYEQYF. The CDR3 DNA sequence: TGTGCCAGCTCACCAGCTGGAGTAGCGGTCTTATACGAGCAGTACTTC. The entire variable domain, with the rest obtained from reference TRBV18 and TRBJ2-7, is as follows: NAGVMQNPRHLVRRRGQEARLRCSPMKGHSHVYWYRQLPEEGLKFMVYLQKENIIDESGMPKERFSAEFPKEGPSILRIQQVVRGDSAAYFCASSPAGVAVLYEQYFGPGTRLTVT.

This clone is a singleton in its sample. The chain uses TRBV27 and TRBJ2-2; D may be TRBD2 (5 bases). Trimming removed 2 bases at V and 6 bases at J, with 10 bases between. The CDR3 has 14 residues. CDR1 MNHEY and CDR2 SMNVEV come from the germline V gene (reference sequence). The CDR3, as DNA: TGTGCCAGCAGTTTAGGGCTAGCACCCGGGGAGCTGTTTTTT. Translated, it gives CASSLGLAPGELFF.

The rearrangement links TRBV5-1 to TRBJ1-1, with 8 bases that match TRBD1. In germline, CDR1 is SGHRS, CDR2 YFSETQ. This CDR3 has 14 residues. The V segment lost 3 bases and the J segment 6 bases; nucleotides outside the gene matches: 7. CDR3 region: CASSSGQGGAEAFF. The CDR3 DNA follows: TGCGCCAGCAGCTCCGGACAGGGTGGGGCTGAAGCTTTCTTT.

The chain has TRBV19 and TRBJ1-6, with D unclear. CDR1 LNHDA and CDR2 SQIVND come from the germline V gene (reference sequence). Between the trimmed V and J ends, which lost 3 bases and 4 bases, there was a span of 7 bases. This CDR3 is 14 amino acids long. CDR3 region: CASSIGSYNSPLHF. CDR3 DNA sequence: TGTGCCAGTAGTATCGGGTCTTATAATTCACCCCTCCACTTT.

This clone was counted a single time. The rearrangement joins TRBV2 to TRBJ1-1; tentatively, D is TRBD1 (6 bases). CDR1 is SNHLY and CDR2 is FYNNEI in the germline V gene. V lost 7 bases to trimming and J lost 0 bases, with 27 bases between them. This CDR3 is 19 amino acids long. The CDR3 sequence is CASNKEAGASWGMNTEAFF. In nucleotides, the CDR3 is TGTGCCAGCAACAAGGAAGCAGGGGCATCTTGGGGAATGAACACTGAAGCTTTCTTT. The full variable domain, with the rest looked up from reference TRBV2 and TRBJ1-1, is EPEVTQTPSHQVTQMGQEVILRCVPISNHLYFYWYRQILGQKVEFLVSFYNNEISEKSEIFDDQFSVERPDGSNFTLKIRSTKLEDSAMYFCASNKEAGASWGMNTEAFFGQGTRLTVV.

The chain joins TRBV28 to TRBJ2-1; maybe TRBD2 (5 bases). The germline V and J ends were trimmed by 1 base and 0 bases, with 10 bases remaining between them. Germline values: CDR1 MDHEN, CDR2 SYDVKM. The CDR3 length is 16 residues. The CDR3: CASSLSAEASYNEQFF. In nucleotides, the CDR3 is TGTGCCAGCAGTTTATCAGCGGAGGCCTCCTACAATGAGCAGTTCTTC.

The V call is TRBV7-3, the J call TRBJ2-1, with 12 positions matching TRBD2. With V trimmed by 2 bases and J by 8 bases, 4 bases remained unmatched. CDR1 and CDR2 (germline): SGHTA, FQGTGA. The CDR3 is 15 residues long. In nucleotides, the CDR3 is TGTGCCAGCAGCTTAGCGACTAGCGGGAGCCATGAGCAGTTCTTC. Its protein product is CASSLATSGSHEQFF.

The DNA of the CDR3 is TGCGCCAGCAGCCCACAAGGTGAGACTAGCTCCTACAATGAGCAGTTCTTC. This translates into CASSPQGETSSYNEQFF. The V call is TRBV4-3, the J call TRBJ2-1; D possibly corresponds to TRBD2 (6 bases). The CDR3 totals 17 residues. Germline CDR1 is LGHNA and CDR2 is YSLEER. Between the trimmed V and J ends, which lost 4 bases and 0 bases, there was a span of 16 bases.

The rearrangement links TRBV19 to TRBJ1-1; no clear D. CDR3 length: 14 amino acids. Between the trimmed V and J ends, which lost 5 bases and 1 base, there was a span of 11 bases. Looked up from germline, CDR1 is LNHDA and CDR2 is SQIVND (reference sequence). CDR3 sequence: CASSPQLKNTEAFF. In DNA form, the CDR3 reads TGTGCCAGTAGTCCGCAACTCAAGAACACTGAAGCTTTCTTT. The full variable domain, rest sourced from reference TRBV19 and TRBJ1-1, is DGGITQSPKYLFRKEGQNVTLSCEQNLNHDAMYWYRQDPGQGLRLIYYSQIVNDFQKGDIAEGYSVSREKKESFPLTVTSAQKNPTAFYLCASSPQLKNTEAFFGQGTRLTVV.

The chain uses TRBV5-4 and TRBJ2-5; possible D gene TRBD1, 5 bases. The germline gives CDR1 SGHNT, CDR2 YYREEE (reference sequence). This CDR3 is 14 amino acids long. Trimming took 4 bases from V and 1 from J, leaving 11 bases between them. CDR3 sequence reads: CASSPGHFQETQYF. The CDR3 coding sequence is TGTGCCAGCAGCCCTGGACACTTCCAAGAGACCCAGTACTTC. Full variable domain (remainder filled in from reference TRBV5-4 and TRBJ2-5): ETGVTQSPTHLIKTRGQQVTLRCSSQSGHNTVSWYQQALGQGPQFIFQYYREEENGRGNFPPRFSGLQFPNYSSELNVNALELDDSALYLCASSPGHFQETQYFGPGTRLLVL.

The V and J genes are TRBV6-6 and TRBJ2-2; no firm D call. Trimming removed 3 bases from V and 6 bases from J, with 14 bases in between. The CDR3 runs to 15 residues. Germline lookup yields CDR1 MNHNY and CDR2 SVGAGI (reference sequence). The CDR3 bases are TGTGCCAGCAGTTATACGTCTATGCGCGCCGGGGAGCTGTTTTTT. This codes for CASSYTSMRAGELFF.

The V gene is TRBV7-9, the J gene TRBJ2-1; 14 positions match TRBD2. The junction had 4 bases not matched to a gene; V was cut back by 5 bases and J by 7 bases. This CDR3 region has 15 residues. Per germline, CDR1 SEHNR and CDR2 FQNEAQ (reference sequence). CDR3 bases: TGTGCCAGCAGCCAGGGACTAGCGGGGGTTAATGAGCAGTTCTTC. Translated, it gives CASSQGLAGVNEQFF.

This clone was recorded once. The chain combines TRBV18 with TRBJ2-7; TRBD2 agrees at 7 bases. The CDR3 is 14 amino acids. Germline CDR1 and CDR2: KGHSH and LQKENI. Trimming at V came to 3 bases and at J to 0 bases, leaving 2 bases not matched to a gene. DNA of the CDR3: TGTGCCAGCTCACCGGGACTATCCTCCTACGAGCAGTACTTC. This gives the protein CASSPGLSSYEQYF.

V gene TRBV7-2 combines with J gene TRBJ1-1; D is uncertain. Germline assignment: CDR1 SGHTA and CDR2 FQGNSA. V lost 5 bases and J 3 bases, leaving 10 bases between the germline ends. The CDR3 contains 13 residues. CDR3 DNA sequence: TGTGCCAGCAGCCCGACAATGGACACTGAAGCTTTCTTT. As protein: CASSPTMDTEAFF.

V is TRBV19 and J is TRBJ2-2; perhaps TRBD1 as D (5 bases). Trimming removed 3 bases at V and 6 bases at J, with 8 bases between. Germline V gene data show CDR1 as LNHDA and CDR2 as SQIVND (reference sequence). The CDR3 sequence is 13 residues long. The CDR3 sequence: CASSITGPGELFF. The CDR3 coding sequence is TGTGCCAGTAGTATCACAGGTCCCGGGGAGCTGTTTTTT.

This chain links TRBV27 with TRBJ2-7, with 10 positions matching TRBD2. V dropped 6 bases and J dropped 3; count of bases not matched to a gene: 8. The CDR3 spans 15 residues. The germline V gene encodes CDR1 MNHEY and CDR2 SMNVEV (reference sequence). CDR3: CASSLAGDLDYEQYF. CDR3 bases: TGTGCCAGCAGCCTAGCGGGAGATTTAGACTACGAGCAGTACTTC.

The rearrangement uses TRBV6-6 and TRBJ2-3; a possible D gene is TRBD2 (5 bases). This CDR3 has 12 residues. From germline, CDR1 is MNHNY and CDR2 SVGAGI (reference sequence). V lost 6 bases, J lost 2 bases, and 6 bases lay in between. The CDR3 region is CASRDFTDTQYF. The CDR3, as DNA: TGTGCCAGCAGGGACTTCACAGATACGCAGTATTTT.

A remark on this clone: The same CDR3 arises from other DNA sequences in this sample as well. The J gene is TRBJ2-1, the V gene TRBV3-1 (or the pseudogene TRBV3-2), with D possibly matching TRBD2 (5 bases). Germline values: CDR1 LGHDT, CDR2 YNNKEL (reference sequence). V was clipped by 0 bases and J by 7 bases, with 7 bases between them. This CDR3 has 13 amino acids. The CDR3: CASSQDRGNEQFF. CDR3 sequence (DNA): TGTGCCAGCAGCCAAGATCGAGGGAATGAGCAGTTCTTC.